The entry that follows covers one TCR beta chain sequence. As yet, its antigen is unknown. Once extracted for a subset, genomic DNA was divided evenly among several immunoSEQ plates. Sequencing was performed with immunoSEQ multiplex PCR; in TCRdb, only in-frame clones are kept and a portion is missing. The table records some 2,000,000 clones, approximately 94% of them present only once. These data are taken from a study of shared clonotypes between healthy human individuals. Naive CD8 populations comprised CD45RO-negative cells positively selected for CCR7, excluding terminally differentiated effector memory CD45RA+ cells. Overall study results and limits: Rarefaction demonstrated incomplete sorted-subset sequencing despite large depth.

The sample consisted of naive CD8+ T cells sorted from blood. This clonotype was obtained from a man younger than 35 in good health.

CDR3 nucleotide sequence: TGTGCCAGCAGTGGGGCCGAGGGGGGTTGGGCCTACTGGGGCTACACCTTC. Translation: CASSGAEGGWAYWGYTF. J is TRBJ1-2 and V is TRBV28, with D maybe TRBD1 (6 bases). The CDR3 runs to 17 residues. The germline CDR1 and CDR2 sequences are MDHEN and SYDVKM. Trimming cost V 5 bases and J 8 bases, with 27 bases left between them.